Included here is one T cell receptor (beta chain) sequence, with context. Antigen specificity is unknown. The sample comes from a study of STAT5B mutations in CD4+ large granular lymphocyte leukemia. CDR3 length equals 16 residues. Germline-derived CDR1 and CDR2 are SGHTA and FQGNSA. The V gene end was trimmed by 3 bases and the J gene end by 10 bases; junction bases not matched to a gene: 12. Study-wide points: Main leukemic clonotypes were patient-specific, but about 25% appeared at low frequency elsewhere. Patient CD4-sorted repertoires looked more clonal than healthy CD4+ repertoires, even without putative leukemic clones. 8/27 top patient clones versus 2/35 control clones were TRBV06-family.

The survey-level immunoSEQ assay was used. The protocol was immunoSEQ multiplex PCR, while the TCRdb copy is restricted to in-frame clones and leaves out a portion. The sample yields approximately 20,000 clones, about 81% seen once. The source material was CD4+ T cells from blood buffy coats. The V and J genes are TRBV7-2 and TRBJ2-1, with 10 bases fitting TRBD1. This TCR was sampled from a human donor in good health. The CDR3 loop is CASSFPGQGRTGEQFF. CDR3 coding DNA: TGTGCCAGCAGCTTCCCGGGACAGGGGAGGACTGGGGAGCAGTTCTTC.